This T cell receptor (beta chain) was sequenced during a study of T cell clusters in autoimmune cytopenias. General study findings and limits: Primary autoimmune cytopenia patients seemingly lacked the physiological T cell clusters found in healthy donors. Active autoimmune hepatitis patients had roughly 2.9-fold fewer exclusive TRB clusters than healthy donors.

Each sample's input was approximately 0.25 ug genomic DNA, 35,000 to 40,000 genome equivalents. By frequency, this clonotype is medium-sized (0.01 to 0.1%). The antigen is undetermined. The CDR3 runs to 14 residues. CDR1 is MNHNS and CDR2 is SASEGT in the germline V gene. TRB rearrangements were amplified by touch-down multiplex PCR with mixed TRB-A/B primers. TCRdb re-called the multiplex PCR reads and catalogs CDR3 proteins one per entry, DNA excluded. In all, the sample yields roughly 6,700 distinct CDR3 sequences. These data were also reused for a study on T cell repertoires in aging, cancer and after chemotherapy. That paper adds: Clear clonal overlap appeared across healthy donor samples taken over several months to years.

The chain is built from TRBV6-1 and TRBJ2-1; TCRdb designates TRBD2, a call that cannot be tested without DNA. Material: peripheral blood. The receptor's source is a human donor in good health. The chain's CDR3 is CASTTSGHYNEQFF.